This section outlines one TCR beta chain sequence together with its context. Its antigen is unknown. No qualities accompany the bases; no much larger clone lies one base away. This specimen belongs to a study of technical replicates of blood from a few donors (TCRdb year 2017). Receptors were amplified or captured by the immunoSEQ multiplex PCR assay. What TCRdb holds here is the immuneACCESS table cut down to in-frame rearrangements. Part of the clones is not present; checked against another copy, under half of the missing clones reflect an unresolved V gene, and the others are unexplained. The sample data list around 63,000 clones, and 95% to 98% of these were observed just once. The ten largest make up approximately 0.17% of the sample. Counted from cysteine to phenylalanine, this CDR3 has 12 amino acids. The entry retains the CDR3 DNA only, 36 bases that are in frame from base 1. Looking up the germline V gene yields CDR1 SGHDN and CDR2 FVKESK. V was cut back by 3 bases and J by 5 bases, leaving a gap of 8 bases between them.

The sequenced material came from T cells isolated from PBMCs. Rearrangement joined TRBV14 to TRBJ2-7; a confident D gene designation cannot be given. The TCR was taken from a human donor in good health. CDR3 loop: CASSQVVDEQYF. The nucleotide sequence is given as TGTGCCAGCAGCCAGGTCGTAGACGAGCAGTACTTC.